The 4 T cell receptor beta chains below were found in one sample sequenced in a study of cytomegalovirus exposure and HLA in healthy donors (dated by TCRdb to between 2016 and 2019). Library creation used the immunoSEQ multiplex PCR assay. The source is immuneACCESS, and TCRdb retained only in-frame sequences with V and J called. Part of the clones is not carried over; for the studies checked, unresolved V genes explain less than half of this, and the remainder is unexplained. The sample profile shows roughly 59,000 clones; over 90% of them were found once. Approximately 5.3% of the sample goes to the ten largest clones. The sequencing input was PBMCs. The receptors stem from a young man in good health and CMV-seropositive.

The rearrangement uses TRBV10-3 and TRBJ1-1; 7 positions match TRBD1. Germline V gene sequence: CDR1 ENHRY, CDR2 SYGVKD. After removal of 6 bases from V and 3 bases from J, the junction contained 10 bases not matched to a gene. The CDR3 runs 15 residues. CDR3 in DNA: TGTGCCATCAGAAGTTTGGACAGGCCTTACACTGAAGCTTTCTTT. It yields the protein CAIRSLDRPYTEAFF.

The gene calls are TRBV27 and TRBJ2-6, with D maybe TRBD2 (5 bases). The CDR3 is made up of 13 amino acids. Per the germline V gene, CDR1 is MNHEY and CDR2 is SMNVEV (reference sequence). Trimming left V 7 bases short and J 2 bases short, with 6 bases between. As DNA, the CDR3 is TGTGCCAGCATGGAGGCTGGGGCCAACGTCCTGACTTTC. Its protein is CASMEAGANVLTF.

J is TRBJ2-1 and V is TRBV9, with D perhaps matching TRBD2 (6 bases). CDR3 length equals 13 residues. Per the germline V gene, CDR1 is SGDLS and CDR2 is YYNGEE. The V end lost 4 bases, the J end lost 8 bases, and 13 bases lay between the germline ends. DNA of the CDR3: TGTGCCAGCAGCTTCCGGGACTCCCATGAGCAGTTCTTC. It encodes CASSFRDSHEQFF.

The gene calls are TRBV9 and TRBJ2-7, with 8 bases fitting TRBD2. The CDR3 spans 14 residues. The V and J ends lost 5 bases and 0 bases, in that order; junction bases with no gene match: 4. Germline V lookup: CDR1 SGDLS, CDR2 YYNGEE. CDR3 sequence: CASSPSGLSYEQYF. DNA of the CDR3: TGTGCCAGCAGTCCTAGCGGGCTCTCCTACGAGCAGTACTTC.